This T cell receptor beta chain was retrieved from a study of cytomegalovirus exposure and HLA in healthy donors (dated by TCRdb to between 2016 and 2019). A note on the overall study: According to an earlier analysis of a few hundred of the donors, some 180 million T cells yielded 90 million to 130 million unique TCR beta sequences and 276 Gb of sequence data. To decide whether each TCR beta V gene segment behaved as functional or pseudogenic, an earlier analysis of approximately 600 of the donors relied on high-throughput TCR beta sequencing. Rather than drawing on any new phenotypic data, the later analysis identified candidate immune exposures from TCR beta sequences and the way those sequences occurred across donors. On average, 235,054 unique TCR beta nucleotide sequences were sequenced per donor among 350 to 400 genotyped donors of the cohort, with 15% to 20% of those sequences being non-productive. HLA typing covered class I and class II loci at four-digit resolution. About 280 gigabases of sequencing data and 70 million to 85 million unique TCR sequences were included in an early release covering about 700 HLA-typed donors. Alongside the repertoire data, information on donor age, sex, ethnicity and CMV serostatus was compiled. The study used immunosequencing to profile the T cell repertoires of 670 or so subjects and linked those repertoires to cytomegalovirus serostatus. The study was designed to test whether signatures of past pathogen exposure could be identified by cataloging public T cell receptors. To predict cytomegalovirus infection status, the study combined high-throughput TCR immunosequencing, statistical association of individual TCRs with disease status, and machine learning. Because of strong linkage in the cohort, roughly five DR-DQ haplotypes were treated as single units for association and clustering. A separate validation cohort of over a hundred different subjects was used in addition to the approximately 700-subject first cohort. Genome-wide SNP genotypes for about 60% of the 666 donors were used in a later genetic analysis, which treated that subset as a discovery cohort. Typing coverage differed by locus: A, B, C, DRB1 and DQB1 were typed in roughly 620-640 donors, DQA1 in 522, DPA1 in some 570, and DPB1 in 400 to 490. To study patterns of TCR occurrence, a later analysis re-analyzed previously published TCR beta repertoires from 700 or so donors and added high-resolution HLA genotyping. All discovery cohort repertoires had been generated using a single sequencing platform. Among the approximately 400 genotyped donors, around 81% belonged to the genetic ancestry cluster associated with self-reported Caucasian donors.

Study-wide findings and limitations: A further reported finding was that TCR beta sequences accurately predicted the HLA-A and HLA-B alleles for most subjects in the first cohort. When HLA alleles, especially DR and DQ, strongly co-occurred, TCR associations were difficult to assign to individual alleles. In an earlier analysis of several hundred of the donors, most TCR beta V segments were observed in productive rearrangements about 90% or about 30% of the time, broadly matching IMGT annotations. Because HLA typing was missing for some donors at each locus, association tests included only the typed subset. A later analysis found that TCR association rates varied across HLA loci, with DRB1 alleles showing the most associated TCRs and HLA-C alleles the fewest. Because counts were too low, roughly 17 rarely observed V segments, including chromosome 9 orphons, were left out of the earlier analysis of approximately 500 of the donors. A few of the identified cytomegalovirus-associated TCR beta chains were confirmed in vitro to be specific for cytomegalovirus antigens. Most TCR sequences were seen in very few donors, while some public TCRs were found in many individuals. A later genetic analysis reported fewer N-insertions in productive TCRs among donors in an Asian-associated ancestry cluster than the approximately 670-donor mean. At a false discovery rate of 0.05, a later analysis linked 16,951 TCR beta sequences to specific HLA alleles. A total of 164 TCR beta chains were listed by the study as associated with cytomegalovirus. Compared with equally common non-associated chains, HLA-associated TCR beta chains in a later analysis were more clonally expanded and had lower generation probabilities. Most CMV-associated TCR beta chains appeared to be HLA-restricted in a later analysis, and the HLA associations seemed to be driven largely by CMV exposure. Presence/absence analyses assumed roughly uniform sequencing depth across donors, an assumption that may not hold. In a later analysis, several top co-occurrence clusters were reported to appear linked to parvovirus B19, influenza, CMV and Epstein-Barr virus. It was suggested by the authors that the approach could potentially be generalized to other disease states and immunological phenotypes. The 87-base-pair reads could not distinguish some IMGT-functional V segments, including TRBV6-2 and TRBV6-3, so those segments were excluded. Correlated functional status among segregating V segments might reflect linkage disequilibrium, but an unknown experimental factor could not be ruled out. An association between a missense DCLRE1C variant and V-gene and J-gene trimming of TCR beta chains was found in a later genetic analysis and replicated in an independent cohort. In this cohort, only TCR beta chains were sequenced, and detectable features were limited by the absence of alpha or paired-chain data. The classifier was reported to diagnose cytomegalovirus status with high specificity and sensitivity in both the original and validation cohorts. The sequencing pipeline was judged likely to have produced a cluster of highly shared sequence variants as a technical artifact. CMV serostatus was the only immune exposure information available for the cohort.

This clone was recorded once. Its antigen is not yet known. One base away there is no much larger clone; base qualities are not given. Taken from cysteine to phenylalanine, the CDR3 has 14 residues. This entry keeps only the CDR3 DNA: 42 bases, framed from base 1. V is clipped by 10 bases and J by 2 bases, and the sequence between their germline boundaries is 14 bases long. The germline V gene (reference sequence) yields MNHEY for CDR1 and SMNVEV for CDR2. In total, over 600 healthy bone marrow donors made up the cohort. All cohort members were sampled while nominally healthy, although unrecorded immune exposures were likely present. The donor was CMV seropositive and was included in the group of approximately 300 seropositive cohort members. A peripheral blood sample was collected from each donor, and TCR beta sequencing was performed on peripheral blood mononuclear cells. Genomic DNA extraction from the blood cell samples was performed with the Qiagen DNeasy Blood Extraction Kit.

Library preparation was by the immunoSEQ multiplex PCR assay. The multiplex PCR relied on a mix of 60 forward primers for TCR Vbeta segments and 13 reverse primers for TCR Jbeta segments. The CDR3 region of rearranged TCR beta genes was amplified from genomic DNA with a multiplex PCR assay. On the Illumina HiSeq System, the amplified TCR beta libraries were sequenced as 87-base-pair reads. Per the source publication's procedure: A later analysis tallied tens of millions of unique TCR beta chains across the 666 repertoires, and around 10 million of those chains were shared by two or more donors. A nearest-neighbor algorithm error-corrected the raw reads and collapsed the reads into unique sequences, merging closely related sequences to remove PCR and sequencing errors. To assign V, D and J gene segments, CDR3 sequences were aligned to IMGT reference sequences. Each retained sequence needed at least a six-nucleotide match to both a V gene segment and a J gene segment. Rearrangements were called productive when the CDR3 lacked stop codons and stayed in frame with V and J; all others were non-productive. CDR3 was defined according to IMGT convention as the region running from the second conserved V-encoded cysteine to the conserved J-encoded phenylalanine. In an earlier analysis of some 550 of the donors, sequences lacking an unambiguous match to a single V gene segment were excluded. An earlier analysis of about 590 of the donors classified V segments as functional when productive rearrangements were above 56.7% and as segregating when the standard deviation between donors was above 5%. To diagnose cytomegalovirus status from the catalog of TCR beta chain sequences, a statistical classification framework was built. A later analysis assigned V and J genes by comparing TCR nucleotide sequences with IMGT/GENE-DB human TR gene sequences. A later analysis assigned CDR3 sequences and most-parsimonious VDJ recombination scenarios with the TCRdist pipeline. In a later analysis, every TCR beta chain was defined by the combination of its CDR3 amino acid sequence and its V-gene family, and reads without a unique V-gene family were dropped. A later analysis removed 550 to 700 highly shared, low-generation-probability nucleotide sequences to deal with suspected cross-contamination and a sequencing artifact. For each public chain, a later analysis derived a clonal expansion index from normalized ranks of inferred template counts within each repertoire. Generation probabilities in a later analysis came from a VDJ recombination model fitted to out-of-frame rearrangements, and those results were checked against IGoR. A later analysis scored TCR-TCR, TCR-HLA and TCR-CMV co-occurrence with hypergeometric tests, applying a repertoire-size bias correction to TCR pairs. A later analysis estimated false discovery rates by permuting HLA or CMV assignments 20 times. In a later analysis, co-occurring TCRs were grouped using DBSCAN, and TCRdist sequence similarity was added for clustering within HLA-allele-positive subsets. Repertoires with fewer than 30,000 or more than 120,000 public chains, plus five repertoires with anomalous nucleotide sharing, were excluded from co-occurrence clustering. TCRdb took this table from immuneACCESS and kept in-frame rearrangements with V and J called. Such tables lack part of the clones; where checked against another copy, unresolved V genes explain under half of the gap, and the rest is unexplained. The V and J calls and clone size are taken from that table; D and trimming were inferred from the DNA. The sample table contains approximately 67,000 clones; only one count was recorded for 75% to 90% of them. The top ten hold 9% to 14% of the sample.

The TCR sequence derives from a woman aged 25 to 39 in good health and CMV-seropositive. The chain employs TRBV27 and TRBJ2-2, with the D gene too uncertain to name. Source material: PBMCs. The sequenced DNA: TGTGCCACCTCTAGATCAGAAAACACCGGGGAGCTGTTTTTT. The encoded protein is CATSRSENTGELFF.